The T cell receptor beta chain described here comes from a study of PD-L1 blockade in urothelial cancer. Turning to the study itself: T cells were recovered from blood samples at a median of roughly 150,000. Points from the study as a whole: A pretreatment blood TCR clonality that fell below the median predicted better progression-free and overall survival.

V gave up 5 bases and J gave up 7 bases; unmatched junction bases: 7. CDR1 MDHEN and CDR2 SYDVKM come from the germline V gene. CDR3 length: 14 amino acids. On this clone: Antigen specificity is unknown.

Clones were read by immunoSEQ multiplex PCR, and TCRdb kept only the in-frame ones, dropping some. The sample lists 40,000 to 55,000 clones, 75% to 90% occurring once. This chain connects TRBV28 to TRBJ1-4; 7 bases align to TRBD1. Sequenced material: PBMCs, taken around atezolizumab (anti-PD-L1) treatment. The TCR sequence derives from a middle-aged man with urothelial cancer. CDR3 bases: TGTGCCAGCAGTCCCCTAGGGGGCGGTGAAAAACTGTTTTTT. The encoded protein is CASSPLGGGEKLFF.